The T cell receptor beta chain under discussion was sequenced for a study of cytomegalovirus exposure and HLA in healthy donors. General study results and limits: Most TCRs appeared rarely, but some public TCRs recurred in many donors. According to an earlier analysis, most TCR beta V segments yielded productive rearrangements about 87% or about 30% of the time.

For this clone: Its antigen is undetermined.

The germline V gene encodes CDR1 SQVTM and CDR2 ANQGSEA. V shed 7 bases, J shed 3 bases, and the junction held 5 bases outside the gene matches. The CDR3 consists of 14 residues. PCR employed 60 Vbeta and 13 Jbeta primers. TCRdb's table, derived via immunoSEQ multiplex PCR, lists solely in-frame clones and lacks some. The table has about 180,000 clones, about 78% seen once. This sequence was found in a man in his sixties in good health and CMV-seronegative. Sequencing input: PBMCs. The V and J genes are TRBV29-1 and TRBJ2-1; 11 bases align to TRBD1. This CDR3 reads CSAAGTGGYNEQFF. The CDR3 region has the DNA TGCAGCGCCGCCGGGACAGGGGGCTACAATGAGCAGTTCTTC.